The 25 T cell receptor beta chains in this list originate from one sample, sequenced in a study of PD-1 blockade in classical Hodgkin lymphoma. Every patient relapsed after autologous stem cell transplantation, and brentuximab vedotin exposure varied. The repertoire was sequenced with immunoSEQ multiplex PCR; TCRdb's copy has only in-frame clones and lacks some. The sample includes tens of thousands of clones, 89% of them seen just once. The starting material was peripheral blood mononuclear cells (PBMCs), obtained before the second cycle of nivolumab. The receptors stem from a human donor with classical Hodgkin lymphoma.

The chain is built from TRBV14 and TRBJ1-1, with TRBD1 matching over 9 bases. Germline lookup yields CDR1 SGHDN and CDR2 FVKESK. This CDR3 has 15 residues. V gave up 3 bases and J gave up 4 bases; unmatched junction bases: 6. The CDR3 nucleotides are TGTGCCAGCAGCCAGCTACAGGGGGCGGTCACTGAAGCTTTCTTT. Protein product: CASSQLQGAVTEAFF.

The chain links TRBV7-6 to TRBJ2-3, with D perhaps TRBD2 (6 bases). V was pared by 2 bases and J by 3 bases, with 21 bases between. Germline assignment: CDR1 SGHVS and CDR2 FNYEAQ. The CDR3 length is 18 residues. In DNA form, the CDR3 reads TGTGCCAGCAGCTTACCTAAATCTAGCGAATCTGGGACAGATACGCAGTATTTT. Its protein product is CASSLPKSSESGTDTQYF. Full variable domain (missing parts from reference TRBV7-6 and TRBJ2-3): GAGVSQSPRYKVTKRGQDVALRCDPISGHVSLYWYRQALGQGPEFLTYFNYEAQQDKSGLPNDRFSAERPEGSISTLTIQRTEQRDSAMYRCASSLPKSSESGTDTQYFGPGTRLTVL.

The J gene is TRBJ2-7, the V gene TRBV6-6; weak D call: TRBD2 (6 bases). Trimming removed 5 bases from V and 2 bases from J, with 10 bases in between. The CDR3 sequence is 13 residues long. CDR1 is MNHNY, CDR2 SVGAGI, per germline (reference sequence). CDR3 DNA: TGTGCCAGCAGTGTTAGCGGTACCTACGAGCAGTACTTC. Residues: CASSVSGTYEQYF.

The CDR3 nucleotides are TGTGCCGCCGGGGGGGTCGGGACTGAAGCTTTCTTT. It translates to CAAGGVGTEAFF. The rearrangement joins TRBV6-1 to TRBJ1-1, with D perhaps TRBD1 (5 bases). V lost 11 bases, J lost 5 bases, and 15 bases lay in between. Germline lookup yields CDR1 MNHNS and CDR2 SASEGT. This CDR3 has 12 amino acids.

The chain is built from TRBV2 and TRBJ1-6; 8 bases match TRBD1. Germline V CDR1 and CDR2: SNHLY, FYNNEI. The CDR3 totals 15 residues. After removal of 2 bases from V and 7 bases from J, the junction contained 4 bases not matched to a gene. DNA for the CDR3: TGTGCCAGCAGTGAACGCGGGACAGGCAATTCACCCCTCCACTTT. Its translation is CASSERGTGNSPLHF.

The V and J genes are TRBV27 and TRBJ2-7; D gene ambiguous. The CDR3 runs to 15 residues. Germline CDR1 and CDR2: MNHEY and SMNVEV (reference sequence). Trimming removed 5 bases from V and 0 bases from J, with 14 bases in between. The CDR3 is CASSPRDALSYEQYF. The CDR3 DNA is TGTGCCAGCAGTCCTCGAGACGCACTCTCCTACGAGCAGTACTTC.

V is TRBV28 and J is TRBJ2-5; D is unresolved. This CDR3 spans 15 amino acids. Looked up from germline, CDR1 is MDHEN and CDR2 is SYDVKM. V was clipped by 3 bases and J by 2 bases, with 13 bases between them. This CDR3 reads CASSFSPPTQETQYF. CDR3 DNA: TGTGCCAGCAGTTTTTCCCCCCCTACACAAGAGACCCAGTACTTC.

This chain connects TRBV11-2 to TRBJ1-6; TRBD1 agrees at 7 bases. The trim removed 6 bases at V and 6 bases at J, leaving 20 bases unmatched. The CDR3 extends over 19 amino acids. Germline assignment: CDR1 SGHAT and CDR2 FQNNGV. The CDR3 coding sequence is TGTGCCAGCAGTCGAGTTATGGGGTCCCCGGGACAGCGTAATTCACCCCTCCACTTT. This codes for CASSRVMGSPGQRNSPLHF.

This sequence joins TRBV19 and TRBJ1-5, with a tentative D call TRBD1 (5 bases). Germline values: CDR1 LNHDA, CDR2 SQIVND (reference sequence). The V end was cut by 3 bases, the J end by 2 bases, with 11 bases between. The CDR3 loop spans 15 amino acids. The CDR3 DNA follows: TGTGCCAGTAGTATCTGGGGCCAGGGCAATCAGCCCCAGCATTTT. Translation gives CASSIWGQGNQPQHF. Together with reference TRBV19 and TRBJ1-5, the CDR3 gives the full variable domain: DGGITQSPKYLFRKEGQNVTLSCEQNLNHDAMYWYRQDPGQGLRLIYYSQIVNDFQKGDIAEGYSVSREKKESFPLTVTSAQKNPTAFYLCASSIWGQGNQPQHFGDGTRLSIL.

The CDR3 loop reads CASRPTIDTDTQYF. CDR3 sequence (DNA): TGTGCCAGCAGACCTACCATTGACACAGATACGCAGTATTTT. The chain joins TRBV5-4 to TRBJ2-3; D uncertain. Germline loops: CDR1 SGHNT, CDR2 YYREEE (reference sequence). V lost 5 bases, J lost 2 bases, and 12 bases lay in between. The length of the CDR3 is 14 residues.

The chain links TRBV5-1 to TRBJ2-3; tentative D call: TRBD1 (5 bases). From germline, CDR1 is SGHRS and CDR2 YFSETQ. The ends were cut back, 0 bases at V and 1 base at J, with 6 bases in the middle. This CDR3 is built from 14 residues. Here the CDR3 DNA reads TGCGCCAGCAGCTTGGGCAGGGGCACAGATACGCAGTATTTT. Translation: CASSLGRGTDTQYF.

This chain connects TRBV6-5 to TRBJ2-2; 8 bases are a match to TRBD1. The CDR3 length is 15 residues. Unmatched junction bases numbered 2, after V lost 0 bases and J lost 5 bases. Germline V gene sequence: CDR1 MNHEY, CDR2 SVGAGI. CDR3 sequence: CASSYSNRGTGELFF. CDR3 nucleotide sequence: TGTGCCAGCAGTTACTCCAACAGGGGGACCGGGGAGCTGTTTTTT.

This chain joins TRBV19 and TRBJ2-1; TRBD2 matches at 10 bases. The CDR3 length is 14 residues. Losses at the gene ends were 3 bases for V and 12 bases for J; bases not matched to a gene: 8. Germline-derived CDR1 and CDR2 are LNHDA and SQIVND (reference sequence). This chain's CDR3 is CASSILSGGAVQFF. The DNA of the CDR3 is TGTGCCAGTAGTATTCTGAGCGGGGGGGCCGTGCAGTTCTTC.

The rearrangement joins TRBV11-2 to TRBJ2-1; D ambiguous. Trimming removed 2 bases from V and 8 bases from J, with 4 bases in between. Germline assignment: CDR1 SGHAT and CDR2 FQNNGV. The CDR3 has 11 residues. CDR3 in DNA: TGTGCCAGCAGCTTATCCCATGAGCAGTTCTTC. Its protein is CASSLSHEQFF.

This chain links TRBV5-4 with TRBJ2-7, with 9 bases lining up with TRBD1. CDR1 is SGHNT, CDR2 YYREEE, per germline (reference sequence). The length of the CDR3 is 15 residues. Germline trimming cut 4 bases from V and 2 bases from J; bases unmatched to any gene: 7. The CDR3 protein is CASSPTGTGTYEQYF. CDR3 coding DNA: TGTGCCAGCAGCCCAACCGGGACAGGGACCTACGAGCAGTACTTC.

This clone was observed once. This chain joins TRBV27 and TRBJ2-7; 12 nucleotides line up with TRBD2. This CDR3 spans 16 amino acids. Germline CDR1 and CDR2: MNHEY and SMNVEV (reference sequence). The ends lost 5 bases at V and 2 bases at J; junction bases unmatched: 7. DNA for the CDR3: TGTGCCAGCAGTCTCCTACTAGCGGGAGGTACCTACGAGCAGTACTTC. Translated: CASSLLLAGGTYEQYF.

The rearrangement links TRBV4-2 to TRBJ2-7, with 10 bases that match TRBD2. The V and J ends lost 4 bases and 2 bases, in that order; junction bases with no gene match: 8. The CDR3 sequence is 16 residues long. The germline V gene encodes CDR1 LGHNA and CDR2 YNFKEQ. CDR3 coding DNA: TGTGCCAGCAGCCCAGGGACTAGCGCGGGACCCTACGAGCAGTACTTC. This sequence encodes CASSPGTSAGPYEQYF.

This chain joins TRBV9 and TRBJ1-3; D gene unclear. V was pared by 0 bases and J by 0 bases, with 7 bases between. Germline loops: CDR1 SGDLS, CDR2 YYNGEE. This CDR3 spans 15 amino acids. CDR3 nucleotide sequence: TGTGCCAGCAGCGTAGGAGGGATCTCTGGAAACACCATATATTTT. This encodes CASSVGGISGNTIYF.

The chain combines TRBV27 with TRBJ2-7; perhaps TRBD1 as D (6 bases). Trimming removed 6 bases from V and 2 bases from J, with 17 bases in between. The CDR3 totals 15 residues. CDR1 is MNHEY and CDR2 is SMNVEV in the germline V gene (reference sequence). The CDR3 DNA reads as TGTGCCAGCAGCCTAGCCGGGACACTCACCTACGAGCAGTACTTC. It encodes CASSLAGTLTYEQYF.

The rearrangement uses TRBV5-6 and TRBJ2-7; 7 nucleotides align to TRBD1. The length of the CDR3 is 14 residues. The germline V gene has CDR1 SGHDT and CDR2 YYEEEE. V lost 4 bases to trimming and J lost 0 bases; unmatched junction nucleotides: 4. This CDR3 reads CASSPRDSSYEQYF. CDR3 coding DNA: TGTGCCAGCAGCCCTCGGGACAGCTCCTACGAGCAGTACTTC.

The chain combines TRBV11-2 with TRBJ1-1, with D possibly TRBD1 on 5 matching bases. CDR3 length: 17 residues. V was trimmed by 3 bases and J by 1 base, leaving 18 bases between them. Per germline, CDR1 SGHAT and CDR2 FQNNGV. CDR3 nucleotides: TGTGCCAGCAGCTTTTATCCGTTCACGGGGGGGAACACTGAAGCTTTCTTT. Translation: CASSFYPFTGGNTEAFF.

The chain recombines TRBV7-9 with TRBJ2-7; D is unclear. Per germline, CDR1 SEHNR and CDR2 FQNEAQ (reference sequence). This CDR3 comprises 16 residues. V was shortened by 1 base and J by 0 bases, with 13 bases between the two germline ends. This CDR3 reads CASSLVAGQNSYEQYF. The CDR3 nucleotides are TGTGCCAGCAGCTTAGTAGCAGGCCAAAACTCCTACGAGCAGTACTTC.

This clone has only one observation. This rearrangement joins TRBV13 to TRBJ1-1; 7 positions agree with TRBD1. Germline-derived CDR1 and CDR2 are PRHDT and FYEKMQ (reference sequence). The ends lost 5 bases at V and 1 base at J; junction bases unmatched: 1. The CDR3 consists of 13 residues. The CDR3 loop is CASSGTENTEAFF. The CDR3 coding sequence is TGTGCCAGCAGCGGGACAGAGAACACTGAAGCTTTCTTT.

A single count supports this clone. The V call is TRBV6-1, the J call TRBJ1-3, with D uncertain. CDR1 is MNHNS, CDR2 SASEGT, per germline. This CDR3 spans 15 amino acids. V lost 2 bases to trimming and J lost 4 bases, with 12 bases between them. The CDR3 is CASSEPLRRGNTIYF. CDR3 in DNA: TGTGCCAGCAGTGAACCCCTTAGGAGGGGAAACACCATATATTTT.

V is TRBV5-1 and J is TRBJ2-7, with 8 nucleotides matching TRBD1. V lost 0 bases to trimming and J lost 2 bases; unmatched junction nucleotides: 4. The CDR3 spans 15 residues. Germline CDR1 SGHRS, CDR2 YFSETQ. CDR3 DNA: TGCGCCAGCAGCTTGGCCCAGGGGGCCACCTACGAGCAGTACTTC. Its protein is CASSLAQGATYEQYF.